This TCR beta chain comes out of a study of cytomegalovirus exposure and HLA in healthy donors. For the study at large: Per a later analysis, the roughly 670 first-cohort and under 150 validation repertoires shared one platform. Study-wide results and caveats: In vitro testing confirmed a few CMV-associated chains as specific for CMV antigens. Researchers catalogued over 150 TCR beta chains as cytomegalovirus-associated.

With regard to this clone: Its antigen is not identified.

Some clones are missing from TCRdb's copy, which holds only in-frame ones; the method was immunoSEQ multiplex PCR. The profile shows some 240,000 clones, around 86% of them singletons. The V end lost 2 bases, the J end lost 10 bases, and 11 bases lay between the germline ends. This CDR3 has 13 residues. Germline V gene lookup returns CDR1 MGHRA and CDR2 YSYEKL. The sequence was obtained from a woman younger than 35 in good health and CMV-seropositive. The material sequenced was PBMCs. This chain joins TRBV4-1 and TRBJ1-4; D gene unclear. CDR3 protein: CASSQLPSGKLFF. CDR3 bases: TGCGCCAGCAGCCAACTCCCGAGCGGAAAACTGTTTTTT.